The clone carrying this T cell receptor beta chain was seen a few times. cDNA carried unique molecular identifiers, and a universal primer site was added by template switching. One entry per CDR3 protein, called by TCRdb with MiXCR from the 5' RACE reads. The repertoire holds 550,000 to 800,000 distinct CDR3 sequences, around 7.5% seen once, with around 1.6% in the top ten. The data are from a study of identical twins. The V gene's germline CDR1 is LGHDT and CDR2 YNNKEL (reference sequence). V was shortened by 1 base and J by 1 base, with 10 bases between the two germline ends. The CDR3 covers 15 residues. The data also belong to a second study, concerning yellow fever vaccine responses in identical twins. From that paper: Twins reportedly showed a vaccine T cell response that seemed partly convergent and partly personalized.

This sequence was found in a woman aged 18-29 years in good health. The chain couples TRBV3-1 to TRBJ2-5, with D unclear. Sequencing used PBMCs. CDR3 region: CASSQARGSQETQYF. The DNA for the CDR3 is TGTGCCAGCAGCCAAGCCCGAGGAAGCCAAGAGACCCAGTACTTC.